These 3 T cell receptor beta chains originate from one sample sequenced in a study of post-analysis software for immune sequencing data. Study outcomes and limitations: Four or five TRBV segments occurring more often in patients than controls included TRBV5-6, TRBV5-1 and TRBV20-1.

The antigens of these receptors remain unknown. Every TCR beta cDNA library bore unique molecular identifiers. TCRdb redid the calling of the PCR reads with MiXCR, one entry per CDR3 protein. Counted here are about 760,000 distinct CDR3 sequences, 25% to 30% occurring once; the ten biggest clones make up more than 0.55%. Sequenced input: blood. The receptors were gathered from a girl under 18 with multiple sclerosis.

This clonotype was counted at least ten times. The rearrangement uses TRBV5-1 and TRBJ2-7; 7 positions agree with TRBD2. The V and J ends lost 2 bases and 4 bases, in that order; junction bases with no gene match: 9. Germline V lookup: CDR1 SGHRS, CDR2 YFSETQ. The CDR3 spans 15 residues. CDR3 region: CASSLPGLSAYEQYF. Written as DNA, the CDR3 is TGCGCCAGCAGCTTACCGGGACTATCCGCGTACGAGCAGTACTTC.

The J gene is TRBJ2-1, the V gene TRBV27; 7 positions match TRBD2. Looked up from germline, CDR1 is MNHEY and CDR2 is SMNVEV (reference sequence). The CDR3 totals 17 residues. The junction had 14 bases not matched to a gene; V was cut back by 8 bases and J by 1 base. The CDR3 DNA is TGTGCCAGCTCTTTTCAGGGAGGGGAAATTTCCTACAATGAGCAGTTCTTC. This encodes CASSFQGGEISYNEQFF.

This clonotype was detected only once. The V and J genes are TRBV5-1 and TRBJ1-1; 7 nucleotides match TRBD1. This CDR3 has 16 residues. V lost 3 bases, J lost 4 bases, and 12 bases stayed unmatched. Germline V gene data show CDR1 as SGHRS and CDR2 as YFSETQ. CDR3 sequence (DNA): TGCGCCAGCAGCTCGGGCCGTACAGGGGCGGTCACTGAAGCTTTCTTT. Protein: CASSSGRTGAVTEAFF.